Listed here are 27 T cell receptor beta chains from one sample, sequenced in a study of T cell responses to AZD1222 COVID-19 vaccine. Libraries were prepared by immunoSEQ multiplex PCR; TCRdb keeps only in-frame clonotypes and omits some of them. The profile shows more than 95,000 clones, roughly 91% of them singletons. The sequences come from peripheral blood, collected on day 0 of MenACWY control vaccination. The receptors stem from an adult in good health.

The chain has TRBV6-5 and TRBJ2-1, with 10 bases matching TRBD2. V gave up 7 bases and J gave up 9 bases; unmatched junction bases: 9. Per germline, CDR1 MNHEY and CDR2 SVGAGI. The CDR3 length is 14 residues. The CDR3 bases are TGTGCCAGCACCTCGCTAGCGGGAGTCGGTGAGCAGTTCTTC. This gives the protein CASTSLAGVGEQFF.

The chain couples TRBV11-2 to TRBJ1-2; D is undetermined. Germline CDR1 SGHAT, CDR2 FQNNGV. Trimming took 5 bases from V and 7 from J, leaving 14 bases between them. The length of the CDR3 is 13 residues. CDR3: CASSHFKVLGYTF. DNA of the CDR3: TGTGCCAGCAGCCACTTTAAAGTTCTTGGCTACACCTTC.

V and J are TRBV12-3 or TRBV12-4 and TRBJ1-1; a weak D match, TRBD1 (5 bases). The CDR3 consists of 13 residues. V lost 5 bases and J 12 bases, leaving 19 bases between the germline ends. The CDR3 spells CASSGGTPLGTFF. CDR3 in DNA: TGTGCCAGCAGTGGCGGGACTCCCTTAGGGACTTTCTTT.

This sequence joins TRBV13 and TRBJ2-7, with D perhaps matching TRBD1 (6 bases). Germline-derived CDR1 and CDR2 are PRHDT and FYEKMQ (reference sequence). The CDR3 is 14 amino acids. The V gene lost 4 bases and the J gene lost 2 bases, with 12 bases spanning the gap. CDR3 DNA sequence: TGTGCCAGCAGCTCGGGACACCGAACCTACGAGCAGTACTTC. Protein: CASSSGHRTYEQYF.

This chain links TRBV6-2 or TRBV6-3 with TRBJ2-7, with TRBD2 identical over 10 bases. CDR3 length: 16 residues. CDR1 and CDR2 from the germline V gene are MNHEY and SVGEGT. V lost 4 bases, J lost 7 bases, and 13 bases stayed unmatched. The DNA for the CDR3 is TGTGCCAGCAGTTTTATAAGACCGGGACTAGCGAAAGAGCAGTACTTC. Its protein product is CASSFIRPGLAKEQYF.

As DNA, the CDR3 is TGTGCCAGCAGCGTAGCATTTACCGGGGAGCTGTTTTTT. Translation: CASSVAFTGELFF. The rearrangement joins TRBV9 to TRBJ2-2; no firm D call. The germline V gene encodes CDR1 SGDLS and CDR2 YYNGEE. This CDR3 contains 13 residues. The ends were cut back, 0 bases at V and 5 bases at J, with 5 bases in the middle.

The chain carries TRBV5-3 and TRBJ2-1; D is perhaps TRBD2 (5 bases). TRBV5-3 is labeled an ORF, and its function is uncertain. Trimming pared 0 bases from V and 4 bases from J, leaving 8 bases between. This CDR3 has 14 residues. In DNA, the CDR3 is TGTGCCAGAAGCTTGGAATGCGGGTACAATGAGCAGTTCTTC. Translated, it gives CARSLECGYNEQFF.

The chain recombines TRBV11-2 with TRBJ2-4; no definite D call. The V end lost 3 bases, the J end lost 5 bases, and 11 bases lay between the germline ends. CDR1 and CDR2 from the germline V gene are SGHAT and FQNNGV. The CDR3 totals 14 residues. CDR3 nucleotides: TGTGCCAGCAGCTTCTCCTTTTGGGAAAACATTCAGTACTTC. Protein sequence: CASSFSFWENIQYF. The whole variable domain, filled in from reference TRBV11-2 and TRBJ2-4, reads EAGVAQSPRYKIIEKRQSVAFWCNPISGHATLYWYQQILGQGPKLLIQFQNNGVVDDSQLPKDRFSAERLKGVDSTLKIQPAKLEDSAVYLCASSFSFWENIQYFGAGTRLSVL.

A single count supports this clone. The chain recombines TRBV5-5 with TRBJ1-5; 9 bases map to TRBD1. The CDR3 has 16 amino acids. CDR1 SGHKS and CDR2 YYEKEE come from the germline V gene (reference sequence). The junction had 6 bases not matched to a gene; V was cut back by 3 bases and J by 2 bases. CDR3 protein: CASSSRQGEGNQPQHF. CDR3 coding DNA: TGTGCCAGCAGCTCGAGACAGGGGGAGGGCAATCAGCCCCAGCATTTT.

The rearrangement uses TRBV9 and TRBJ2-3; D is possibly TRBD1 or TRBD2 (5 bases each). V was clipped by 8 bases and J by 6 bases, with 19 bases between them. CDR3 size: 14 residues. CDR1 and CDR2 from the germline V gene are SGDLS and YYNGEE. CDR3 in amino acids: CASLPSPGSDTQYF. Written as DNA, the CDR3 is TGTGCCAGTCTACCATCTCCAGGGAGTGATACGCAGTATTTT.

This chain uses TRBV9 with TRBJ2-1, with 10 bases that match TRBD2. The CDR3 consists of 14 residues. The trim removed 0 bases at V and 9 bases at J, leaving 3 bases unmatched. Looked up from germline, CDR1 is SGDLS and CDR2 is YYNGEE. The CDR3 DNA reads as TGTGCCAGCAGCGTAGCTACTAGCGGGATTGAGCAGTTCTTC. Its protein is CASSVATSGIEQFF.

The chain carries TRBV20-1 and TRBJ1-1, with no clear D. Germline lookup yields CDR1 DFQATT and CDR2 SNEGSKA (reference sequence). The CDR3 is 13 residues long. V gave up 3 bases and J gave up 1 base, with 9 bases separating them. CDR3 protein: CSASLPQNTEAFF. Here the CDR3 DNA reads TGCAGTGCTAGTTTACCTCAGAACACTGAAGCTTTCTTT.

The chain is built from TRBV29-1 and TRBJ1-2, with a weak D call TRBD1 (5 bases). The germline V gene has CDR1 SQVTM and CDR2 ANQGSEA. The CDR3 spans 13 residues. Trimming shortened V by 3 bases and J by 2 bases, and 10 bases separated the two germline ends. The chain's CDR3 is CSVESGQNYGYTF. In DNA form, the CDR3 reads TGCAGCGTTGAGTCAGGGCAAAACTATGGCTACACCTTC.

The rearrangement uses TRBV11-2 and TRBJ2-1, with 7 bases fitting TRBD2. The CDR3 runs 12 residues. CDR1 and CDR2 (germline): SGHAT, FQNNGV. Losses at the gene ends were 3 bases for V and 9 bases for J; bases not matched to a gene: 2. In nucleotides, the CDR3 is TGTGCCAGCAGCTTCCGCGGGGGTGAGCAGTTCTTC. This translates into CASSFRGGEQFF. Using reference TRBV11-2 and TRBJ2-1 for the parts outside the CDR3, the full variable domain is EAGVAQSPRYKIIEKRQSVAFWCNPISGHATLYWYQQILGQGPKLLIQFQNNGVVDDSQLPKDRFSAERLKGVDSTLKIQPAKLEDSAVYLCASSFRGGEQFFGPGTRLTVL.

The CDR3 here is CASTAGMGSPEAFF. For the CDR3, the DNA is TGTGCCAGCACCGCCGGAATGGGTTCCCCTGAAGCTTTCTTT. The V and J genes are TRBV7-9 and TRBJ1-1, with unresolved D. V lost 7 bases, J lost 6 bases, and 18 bases lay in between. Germline V gene lookup returns CDR1 SEHNR and CDR2 FQNEAQ (reference sequence). The CDR3 is 14 residues long.

J is TRBJ2-5 and V is TRBV7-2; 9 nucleotides align to TRBD1. CDR1 and CDR2 (germline): SGHTA, FQGNSA. J was trimmed by 3 bases and V by 1 base; bases with no gene match: 6. This CDR3 contains 16 residues. The CDR3 coding sequence is TGTGCCAGCAGCTTAGTTGGGACAGGGCGCGAAGAGACCCAGTACTTC. Translation gives CASSLVGTGREETQYF.

The gene calls are TRBV2 and TRBJ1-3; D remains unclear. The V end was cut by 6 bases, the J end by 0 bases, with 6 bases between. Per the germline V gene, CDR1 is SNHLY and CDR2 is FYNNEI. There are 13 residues in the CDR3. CDR3 coding DNA: TGTGCCAGCAGACCGTCCTCTGGAAACACCATATATTTT. It yields the protein CASRPSSGNTIYF.

The J gene is TRBJ1-2, the V gene TRBV9; 8 bases map to TRBD1. Germline-derived CDR1 and CDR2 are SGDLS and YYNGEE. CDR3 length equals 15 residues. V dropped 6 bases and J dropped 3; count of bases not matched to a gene: 10. CDR3 in amino acids: CASTPGGQAYYGYTF. The CDR3 DNA reads as TGTGCCAGCACGCCGGGGGGACAGGCCTACTATGGCTACACCTTC.

This chain connects TRBV18 to TRBJ2-1; 11 bases line up with TRBD2. The germline CDR1 and CDR2 sequences are KGHSH and LQKENI. The CDR3 extends over 16 amino acids. Unmatched junction bases numbered 7, after V lost 2 bases and J lost 7 bases. The CDR3 DNA sequence: TGTGCCAGCTCACCAAGTGCGGTAGCGGGAGGGAATGAGCAGTTCTTC. It specifies CASSPSAVAGGNEQFF.

The V and J genes are TRBV4-1 and TRBJ1-5; D not certain. The V gene's germline CDR1 is MGHRA and CDR2 YSYEKL. Between the trimmed V and J ends, which lost 5 bases and 6 bases, there was a span of 11 bases. The CDR3 contains 13 residues. CDR3 protein: CASSYDIFQPQHF. CDR3 DNA sequence: TGCGCCAGCAGCTACGATATTTTTCAGCCCCAGCATTTT.

CDR3 residues: CATSEPRPSKGERYNGYTF. The CDR3 nucleotides are TGTGCCACCAGTGAGCCCCGTCCCAGTAAGGGGGAGAGGTACAATGGCTACACCTTC. The chain carries TRBV24-1 and TRBJ1-2; D possibly corresponds to TRBD1 (6 bases). The V and J ends lost 4 bases and 6 bases respectively, with 29 bases between them. Germline V CDR1 and CDR2: KGHDR, SFDVKD. This CDR3 is 19 amino acids long.

The chain carries TRBV9 and TRBJ2-7; the D gene is possibly TRBD1 (5 bases). Trimming took 3 bases from V and 2 from J, leaving 9 bases between them. The CDR3 totals 13 residues. CDR1 and CDR2 (germline): SGDLS, YYNGEE. The CDR3 DNA follows: TGTGCCAGCAGCGAGGACATGACCTACGAGCAGTACTTC. It specifies CASSEDMTYEQYF.

The chain has TRBV7-9 and TRBJ2-2; perhaps TRBD2 as D (5 bases). Germline CDR1 SEHNR, CDR2 FQNEAQ (reference sequence). The CDR3 covers 11 residues. The V end was cut by 5 bases, the J end by 8 bases, with 6 bases between. CDR3 in DNA: TGTGCCAGCAGCCCGGGAGGGGAGCTGTTTTTT. Encoded protein: CASSPGGELFF. Drawing the rest from reference TRBV7-9 and TRBJ2-2, the complete variable domain is DTGVSQNPRHKITKRGQNVTFRCDPISEHNRLYWYRQTLGQGPEFLTYFQNEAQLEKSRLLSDRFSAERPKGSFSTLEIQRTEQGDSAMYLCASSPGGELFFGEGSRLTVL.

The genes are TRBV7-2 and TRBJ2-7; 7 bases are a match to TRBD1. Germline V gene sequence: CDR1 SGHTA, CDR2 FQGNSA. This CDR3 spans 13 amino acids. V trimming: 4 bases; J trimming: 3 bases; junction bases outside the gene matches: 3. CDR3 protein: CASSSDRVYEQYF. CDR3 nucleotides: TGTGCCAGCAGCTCCGACAGGGTCTACGAGCAGTACTTC.

The chain links TRBV5-6 to TRBJ2-1; tentatively, D is TRBD2 (5 bases). Trimming shortened V by 2 bases and J by 8 bases, and 14 bases separated the two germline ends. Germline assignment: CDR1 SGHDT and CDR2 YYEEEE. The CDR3 extends over 14 amino acids. DNA for the CDR3: TGTGCCAGCAGCTTCTCGACGGGAAGCTATGAGCAGTTCTTC. It translates to CASSFSTGSYEQFF.

This chain connects TRBV27 to TRBJ1-5, with no clear D. Germline V gene sequence: CDR1 MNHEY, CDR2 SMNVEV (reference sequence). With 3 bases removed from V and 2 bases from J, the gap between germline ends came to 8 bases. The CDR3 length is 14 residues. The CDR3 coding sequence is TGTGCCAGCAGTTTTAGTGGTGGCAATCAGCCCCAGCATTTT. It is translated as CASSFSGGNQPQHF.

V is TRBV6-5 and J is TRBJ2-1; D is ambiguous. Germline V CDR1 and CDR2: MNHEY, SVGAGI. The CDR3 runs 12 residues. Between the trimmed V and J ends, which lost 4 bases and 8 bases, there was a span of 9 bases. CDR3 nucleotides: TGTGCCAGCAGTTCCGAGCACCATGAGCAGTTCTTC. This codes for CASSSEHHEQFF.